The 27 T cell receptor beta chains below were found in one sample sequenced in a study of T-cell memory formation after mild COVID-19. Each CDR3 protein is one row after TCRdb ran MiXCR on the 5' RACE reads. The data hold 35,000 to 50,000 distinct CDR3 sequences, with 5% to 7% observed a single time. Sequencing input: PBMCs or a T cell subset sorted from them (not recorded which). The receptors stem from an adult who had mild COVID-19 (a few samples of this study predate the infection). Cell type and time point are not known.

This clonotype appeared a few times. The chain recombines TRBV21-1 with TRBJ1-1. TRBV21-1 is a documented pseudogene. This CDR3 has 14 residues. For the CDR3, the DNA is TGTGCCAGCAGCAAAGTGGGAGGGAACACTGAAGCTTTCTTT. It is translated as CASSKVGGNTEAFF.

This chain links TRBV5-1 with TRBJ1-3; D gene unclear. V was clipped by 7 bases and J by 3 bases, with 14 bases between them. CDR1 and CDR2 (germline): SGHRS, YFSETQ. The CDR3 covers 14 residues. The CDR3 DNA follows: TGCGCCAGCCAGGCAGAACCAGTTGGAAACACCATATATTTT. Amino acids: CASQAEPVGNTIYF.

This chain links TRBV5-4 with TRBJ2-3, with D possibly TRBD2 on 5 matching bases. Germline V gives CDR1 SGHNT, CDR2 YYREEE (reference sequence). The V end was cut by 0 bases, the J end by 0 bases, with 20 bases between. This CDR3 has 19 amino acids. CDR3 protein: CASSLGLGRSRTSTDTQYF. The DNA for the CDR3 is TGTGCCAGCAGCTTGGGGCTTGGGCGGTCCAGGACTAGCACAGATACGCAGTATTTT.

This chain joins TRBV2 and TRBJ2-3; maybe TRBD2 (5 bases). Trimming cost V 6 bases and J 2 bases, with 15 bases left between them. This CDR3 is built from 15 residues. From germline, CDR1 is SNHLY and CDR2 FYNNEI. CDR3 sequence reads: CASSARDSPTDTQYF. DNA for the CDR3: TGTGCCAGCAGCGCACGGGATAGCCCCACAGATACGCAGTATTTT. The full variable domain, its missing parts supplied by reference TRBV2 and TRBJ2-3, is EPEVTQTPSHQVTQMGQEVILRCVPISNHLYFYWYRQILGQKVEFLVSFYNNEISEKSEIFDDQFSVERPDGSNFTLKIRSTKLEDSAMYFCASSARDSPTDTQYFGPGTRLTVL.

V usage is TRBV7-2 and J usage is TRBJ2-7, with TRBD1 identical over 9 bases. J gave up 2 bases and V 6 bases, and 14 bases lay outside the gene matches. There are 17 residues in the CDR3. Per germline, CDR1 SGHTA and CDR2 FQGNSA. The CDR3 coding sequence is TGTGCCAGCAGACCCCAGCCGGGACAGGGAAGGACCTACGAGCAGTACTTC. The encoded protein is CASRPQPGQGRTYEQYF.

This clonotype was observed at least ten times. This chain uses TRBV7-8 with TRBJ2-7; D not resolved. CDR1 is SGHVS and CDR2 is FQNEAQ in the germline V gene. The CDR3 is 11 residues long. V was shortened by 6 bases and J by 6 bases, with 9 bases between the two germline ends. The CDR3 spells CASSKVGEQYF. The CDR3 DNA follows: TGTGCCAGCAGTAAGGTTGGCGAGCAGTACTTC.

This clonotype showed up just a few times. CDR3: CASSPLRRQGNTEAFF. CDR3 coding DNA: TGTGCCAGCAGTCCCCTCCGCCGACAGGGAAACACTGAAGCTTTCTTT. The chain uses TRBV27 and TRBJ1-1; 7 nucleotides align to TRBD1. Trimming at V came to 5 bases and at J to 2 bases, leaving 11 bases not matched to a gene. The CDR3 consists of 16 residues. The germline V gene encodes CDR1 MNHEY and CDR2 SMNVEV (reference sequence).

This clonotype showed up many times. CDR3 coding DNA: TGTGCCAGCAGCCCTATGTCTGAAGCTTTCTTT. This translates into CASSPMSEAFF. This chain connects TRBV14 to TRBJ1-1, with D unclear. Deletions cut 4 bases from V and 6 bases from J, with 6 bases between. The CDR3 is made up of 11 amino acids. In germline, CDR1 is SGHDN, CDR2 FVKESK.

This clonotype showed up just a few times. The rearrangement links TRBV20-1 to TRBJ2-5, with 9 bases that match TRBD2. The CDR3 totals 16 residues. Trimming at V came to 4 bases and at J to 0 bases, leaving 9 bases not matched to a gene. Germline V CDR1 and CDR2: DFQATT, SNEGSKA (reference sequence). Here the CDR3 DNA reads TGCAGTGCTACAGCTCCTGCGGGGGGGTACCAAGAGACCCAGTACTTC. Translated, it gives CSATAPAGGYQETQYF.

The rearrangement links TRBV20-1 to TRBJ1-3; D call uncertain. The germline V and J ends were trimmed by 1 base and 1 base, with 14 bases remaining between them. Germline assignment: CDR1 DFQATT and CDR2 SNEGSKA (reference sequence). CDR3 length: 16 amino acids. DNA for the CDR3: TGCAGTGCTAGAGCCGTGGACGGCCCATCTGGAAACACCATATATTTT. Protein: CSARAVDGPSGNTIYF.

This clonotype has ten or more counts. V is TRBV5-1 and J is TRBJ2-1; the D gene is possibly TRBD2 (5 bases). This CDR3 is 17 amino acids long. Trimming pared 0 bases from V and 0 bases from J, leaving 13 bases between. The germline V gene encodes CDR1 SGHRS and CDR2 YFSETQ. This chain's CDR3 is CASSLVTTGRSYNEQFF. The CDR3 coding sequence is TGCGCCAGCAGCTTGGTGACTACCGGCCGCTCCTACAATGAGCAGTTCTTC.

This rearrangement joins TRBV27 to TRBJ1-1; 8 nucleotides line up with TRBD1. CDR1 and CDR2 from the germline V gene are MNHEY and SMNVEV (reference sequence). V dropped 8 bases and J dropped 5; count of bases not matched to a gene: 7. CDR3 size: 13 residues. The CDR3 nucleotides are TGTGCCAGCCGTGGACAGGGACGGACTGAAGCTTTCTTT. Translated, it gives CASRGQGRTEAFF.

Many counts were recorded for this clonotype. The chain links TRBV3-1 to TRBJ1-2; 7 bases match TRBD1. Germline V gene sequence: CDR1 LGHDT, CDR2 YNNKEL (reference sequence). Germline trimming cut 6 bases from V and 13 bases from J; bases unmatched to any gene: 11. The CDR3 spans 12 residues. The CDR3 loop reads CASRLTGFGITF. The CDR3 bases are TGTGCCAGCAGGTTGACAGGGTTTGGAATCACCTTC.

This clonotype was detected a few times. This chain joins TRBV5-4 and TRBJ2-3; D tentatively fits TRBD1 or TRBD2 (5 bases each). V lost 5 bases to trimming and J lost 2 bases, with 12 bases between them. Germline V CDR1 and CDR2: SGHNT, YYREEE (reference sequence). CDR3 length equals 14 residues. CDR3 nucleotide sequence: TGTGCCAGCAGAACGGGACCCGACACAGATACGCAGTATTTT. Protein product: CASRTGPDTDTQYF.

This clonotype was picked up many times. The V gene is TRBV5-1, the J gene TRBJ1-3, with TRBD1 as a possible D gene (6 bases). CDR1 and CDR2 (germline): SGHRS, YFSETQ. The germline V and J ends were trimmed by 4 bases and 0 bases, with 11 bases remaining between them. The CDR3 contains 15 residues. The CDR3 loop reads CASSANRVSGNTIYF. Here the CDR3 DNA reads TGCGCCAGCAGCGCGAACAGGGTCTCTGGAAACACCATATATTTT.

The chain carries TRBV6-5 and TRBJ1-3; D is undetermined. Per germline, CDR1 MNHEY and CDR2 SVGAGI. Deletions cut 3 bases from V and 0 bases from J, with 3 bases between. There are 13 residues in the CDR3. CDR3 sequence reads: CASSYISGNTIYF. The CDR3 region has the DNA TGTGCCAGCAGTTATATCTCTGGAAACACCATATATTTT.

This clonotype was recorded a few times. V and J are TRBV19 and TRBJ1-5; weak D call: TRBD1 (5 bases). Germline CDR1 reads LNHDA; CDR2 reads SQIVND (reference sequence). The V end lost 3 bases, the J end lost 2 bases, and 11 bases lay between the germline ends. CDR3 length: 15 residues. The CDR3 DNA reads as TGTGCCAGTAGTATGGTCAGGGCTCGCAATCAGCCCCAGCATTTT. Translated: CASSMVRARNQPQHF.

This clonotype was recorded a few times. The V gene is TRBV7-3, the J gene TRBJ2-3; D may be TRBD2 (6 bases). Germline lookup yields CDR1 SGHTA and CDR2 FQGTGA. This CDR3 comprises 13 residues. V lost 5 bases, J lost 8 bases, and 14 bases lay in between. The CDR3, as DNA: TGTGCCAGCAGCCTAGAGACCGGGGGTACGCAGTATTTT. This sequence encodes CASSLETGGTQYF. Filled out from reference TRBV7-3 and TRBJ2-3, the complete variable domain reads GAGVSQTPSNKVTEKGKYVELRCDPISGHTALYWYRQSLGQGPEFLIYFQGTGAADDSGLPNDRFFAVRPEGSVSTLKIQRTERGDSAVYLCASSLETGGTQYFGPGTRLTVL.

This clonotype was detected a few times. The chain has TRBV27 and TRBJ1-3; D not certain. There are 12 residues in the CDR3. Germline values: CDR1 MNHEY, CDR2 SMNVEV (reference sequence). V was pared by 8 bases and J by 6 bases, with 11 bases between. The CDR3 sequence: CASGLAANTIYF. DNA of the CDR3: TGTGCCAGCGGCCTTGCGGCAAACACCATATATTTT.

This chain links TRBV7-3 with TRBJ2-2; no reliable D call. The CDR3 is 13 amino acids. Germline V gene lookup returns CDR1 SGHTA and CDR2 FQGTGA. The V end lost 5 bases, the J end lost 4 bases, and 8 bases lay between the germline ends. CDR3 in DNA: TGTGCCAGCAGCACAGAAATCACCGGGGAGCTGTTTTTT. This gives the protein CASSTEITGELFF.

This clonotype appeared many times. V is TRBV7-2 and J is TRBJ2-5; D remains unclear. The CDR3 runs 15 residues. Germline values: CDR1 SGHTA, CDR2 FQGNSA. The V end lost 2 bases, the J end lost 1 base, and 11 bases lay between the germline ends. CDR3 coding DNA: TGTGCCAGCAGCTTATTGCGGCGGATCCAAGAGACCCAGTACTTC. This gives the protein CASSLLRRIQETQYF.

This clonotype has a handful of counts. This chain uses TRBV7-9 with TRBJ1-1, with D hard to call. Germline CDR1 and CDR2: SEHNR and FQNEAQ (reference sequence). With 5 bases removed from V and 6 bases from J, the gap between germline ends came to 13 bases. This CDR3 has 13 residues. For the CDR3, the DNA is TGTGCCAGCAGCCCACCGTCGGGCGCTGAAGCTTTCTTT. Protein: CASSPPSGAEAFF.

This clonotype was seen repeatedly, ten times or more. V and J are TRBV15 and TRBJ1-1; TRBD1 agrees at 7 bases. Germline trimming cut 4 bases from V and 0 bases from J; bases unmatched to any gene: 5. The CDR3 extends over 15 amino acids. The germline V gene encodes CDR1 LNHNV and CDR2 YYDKDF (reference sequence). CDR3 in DNA: TGTGCCACCAGCAAATCACAGGGGATGAACACTGAAGCTTTCTTT. Its translation is CATSKSQGMNTEAFF.

In this sample, this clonotype turned up many times. V is TRBV18 and J is TRBJ2-5; D is ambiguous. The germline V gene has CDR1 KGHSH and CDR2 LQKENI. V lost 6 bases and J lost 2, with 16 bases in between. CDR3 length equals 15 residues. The DNA of the CDR3 is TGTGCCAGCTCCCCAACCGGACCATCACAAGAGACCCAGTACTTC. Translation: CASSPTGPSQETQYF.

This clonotype was recorded a few times. The gene calls are TRBV6-5 and TRBJ1-3; no clear D gene. V was shortened by 8 bases and J by 0 bases, with 20 bases between the two germline ends. This CDR3 is 17 amino acids long. Germline assignment: CDR1 MNHEY and CDR2 SVGAGI. Here the CDR3 DNA reads TGTGCCAGCCGACGCGGTGGGCTATTCGGCTCTGGAAACACCATATATTTT. This gives the protein CASRRGGLFGSGNTIYF.

The chain couples TRBV7-9 to TRBJ1-1; 10 bases line up with TRBD1. V dropped 5 bases and J dropped 0; count of bases not matched to a gene: 12. Germline CDR1 and CDR2: SEHNR and FQNEAQ (reference sequence). CDR3 length equals 18 residues. In DNA form, the CDR3 reads TGTGCCAGCAGCCCCGAGCGTGGGACAGGGGCGATGAACACTGAAGCTTTCTTT. Protein sequence: CASSPERGTGAMNTEAFF.

J is TRBJ2-5 and V is TRBV29-1; no clear D gene. The CDR3 has 11 amino acids. Germline CDR1 is SQVTM and CDR2 is ANQGSEA. The ends were cut back, 5 bases at V and 5 bases at J, with 9 bases in the middle. In DNA, the CDR3 is TGCAGCGTTCACGGCGCGGAGACCCAGTACTTC. Encoded protein: CSVHGAETQYF.